The rows below give T cell receptor beta chains drawn from one sample of a study of vaccination effects on CD4 cells after COVID-19. Method: immunoSEQ multiplex PCR; TCRdb's copy keeps in-frame clones and lacks some. Here the sample spans 45,000 to 60,000 clones, over 60% being singletons. These TCRs' antigens remain unknown. The specimen was CD4+ T cells from PBMCs cultured without peptide, collected before COVID-19 vaccination. These TCRs come from a human donor who received a COVID-19 vaccine. CDR3s include the opening cysteine and the closing phenylalanine or tryptophan. Each record gives: J gene, V gene, clone size, CDR3 protein. The size field is filled for only some rows; it gives once, few, many or a size class.

>TRBJ1-5|TRBV5-1|NA
CASSMTGESNQPQHF
>TRBJ1-4|TRBV6-5|once
CASSYYREGNEKLFF
>TRBJ2-5|TRBV5-1|NA
CASSFKGLGQGDETQYF
>TRBJ1-2|TRBV5-1|once
CASSLEGNLYGYTF
>TRBJ2-1|TRBV9|NA
CASSPRLGGADSYNEQFF
>TRBJ2-2|TRBV6-6|NA
CASRPGTNLNGELFF
>TRBJ1-4|TRBV3-1/TRBV3-2|few
CASSQEMQGPRRKLFF
>TRBJ2-3|TRBV12-5|NA
CASGPDRASDTQYF
>TRBJ2-5|TRBV13|NA
CASSANPPVRGGETQYF
>TRBJ2-3|TRBV18|NA
CASSPPGLATDTQYF
>TRBJ1-5|TRBV2|few
CASSAIMGNQPQHF
>TRBJ2-1|TRBV5-1|NA
CASSWGDRGRSSYNEQFF
>TRBJ1-2|TRBV6-5|NA
CASSYSKDSPIYTF
>TRBJ2-3|TRBV18|NA
CASSPPSTDTQYF
>TRBJ2-3|TRBV24-1|NA
CATSDRDRDLTDTQYF
>TRBJ1-1|TRBV3-1/TRBV3-2|once
CASSGTVQEAFF
>TRBJ1-3|TRBV27|NA
CASSLVWGSGNTIYF
>TRBJ2-5|TRBV9|NA
CASSARTSGGSETQYF
>TRBJ2-2|TRBV7-2|NA
CASSLWLTATGELFF
>TRBJ1-1|TRBV4-3|NA
CASSHTGRVNTEAFF
>TRBJ1-2|TRBV12-3/TRBV12-4|NA
CASSATGGQGYTF
>TRBJ1-1|TRBV6-5|NA
CASSLRRNRDEAFF
>TRBJ1-6|TRBV27|NA
CASSVKGQTNSPLHF
>TRBJ2-1|TRBV27|once
CASGTDGYSYNEQFF
>TRBJ2-2|TRBV27|NA
CASRTEGAITGELFF
>TRBJ2-2|TRBV12-3/TRBV12-4|NA
CASSTLHTGELFF
>TRBJ1-2|TRBV6-5|medium-sized
CASSIGDSYGYTF
>TRBJ2-1|TRBV9|once
CASSVAGGGSYNEQFF
>TRBJ1-2|TRBV2|NA
CASSDGAGPNYGYTF
>TRBJ1-4|TRBV15|NA
CATSGRQGTGEKLFF
>TRBJ2-1|TRBV18|NA
CASSPPSSYNEQFF
>TRBJ1-2|TRBV24-1|NA
CATSARTGNYGYTF
>TRBJ1-5|TRBV29-1|NA
CSARETGNQPQHF
>TRBJ1-1|TRBV7-2|NA
CASTRRTEAFF
>TRBJ2-2|TRBV7-2|NA
CASSLEGQIVTGELFF
>TRBJ2-1|TRBV11-2|NA
CASSPRQGLNNEQFF
>TRBJ2-1|TRBV5-1|NA
CASSLVGEGEQFF
>TRBJ1-2|TRBV28|NA
CASSLLGIYGYTF
>TRBJ1-6|TRBV14|few
CASSQVQGGNSPLHF
>TRBJ1-2|TRBV12-3/TRBV12-4|medium-sized
CASRFASASGYTF
>TRBJ2-2|TRBV9|NA
CASSVVSTGELFF
>TRBJ2-4|TRBV30|once
CAWSVGKVGKNIQYF
>TRBJ1-6|TRBV9|NA
CASSAEDWSSYNSPLHF
>TRBJ1-1|TRBV12-5|NA
CASGLSGLNTEAFF
>TRBJ2-1|TRBV5-1|few
CASSLNGYNEQFF
>TRBJ1-1|TRBV18|NA
CASSRDAPGWRNTEAFF
>TRBJ2-5|TRBV2|NA
CASSSWTGQETQYF
>TRBJ2-3|TRBV18|NA
CASSPPLSGGAGTDTQYF
>TRBJ2-5|TRBV6-5|NA
CASSYSGGAEETQYF
>TRBJ2-1|TRBV28|NA
CASSDRKPPYNEQFF
>TRBJ2-1|TRBV4-1|NA
CASSQDLAGGNNEQFF
>TRBJ1-1|TRBV29-1|NA
CSVRGMNTEAFF
>TRBJ2-2|TRBV5-6|NA
CASSRLDRANTGELFF
>TRBJ1-1|TRBV5-1|few
CASSLAGPQVGTEAFF